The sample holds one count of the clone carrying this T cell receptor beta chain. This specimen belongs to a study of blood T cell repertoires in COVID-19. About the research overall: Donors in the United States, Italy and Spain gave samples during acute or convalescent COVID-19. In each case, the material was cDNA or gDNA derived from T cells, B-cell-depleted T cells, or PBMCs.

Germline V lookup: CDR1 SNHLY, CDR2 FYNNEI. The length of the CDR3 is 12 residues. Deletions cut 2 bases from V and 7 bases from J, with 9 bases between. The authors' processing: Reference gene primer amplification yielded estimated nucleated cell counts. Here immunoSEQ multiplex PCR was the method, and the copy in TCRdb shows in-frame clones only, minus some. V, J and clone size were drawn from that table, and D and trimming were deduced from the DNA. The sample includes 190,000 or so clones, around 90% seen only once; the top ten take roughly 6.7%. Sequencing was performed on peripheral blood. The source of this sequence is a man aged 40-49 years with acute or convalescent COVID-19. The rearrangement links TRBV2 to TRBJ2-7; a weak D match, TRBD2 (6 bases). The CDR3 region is CASSELGLEQYF. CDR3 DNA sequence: TGTGCCAGCAGTGAATTGGGACTTGAGCAGTACTTC.